This TCR beta chain emerged from a study of blood T cells in healthy people across ages. Points from the study as a whole: More naive CD4+ cells and higher diversity marked long-lived donors relative to aged donors.

This clonotype was detected a few times. The antigen is undetermined. Using a J-beta primer mix together with a sample-barcoded 5' primer, a second PCR was run for roughly 6 to 11 cycles. TCRdb re-analysed the 5' RACE reads in MiXCR, keeping a single row per CDR3 protein. This sample has approximately 800,000 distinct CDR3 sequences, with 20% to 25% found just once. This CDR3 spans 16 amino acids. CDR1 is MGHRA and CDR2 is YSYEKL in the germline V gene. V trimming: 0 bases; J trimming: 3 bases; junction bases outside the gene matches: 4. These same data were also listed under a study on T cells of mothers and their children. That report notes: Maternal samples each gave over 9.5 million TCR beta CDR3 reads, and child samples about 3 million each. The analysis detected no persistent microchimeric T cell clones.

Sequences were obtained from blood. J is TRBJ2-2 and V is TRBV4-1; 7 bases agree with TRBD2. This clonotype originated in a boy between 10 and 17 years old in good health. As DNA, the CDR3 is TGCGCCAGCAGCCAAGAGCGCGGGAGCGACACCGGGGAGCTGTTTTTT. Protein sequence: CASSQERGSDTGELFF.